This entry is about one TCR beta chain. The antigen is undetermined. The memory T cells were sequenced right after ex vivo isolation, without culture. These data belong to a study of CD4 T cell repertoires in COVID-19. About the research overall: Other coronavirus spike proteins restimulated relabeled CFSE-low cells expanded with IL-2 for about 10 days.

Study-wide points: Sharing of several most expanded SARS-CoV-2-reactive clonotypes across memory subsets suggested intraclonal diversification. Some SARS-CoV-2 clonotypes, between about 6.5 and 26%, recurred in SARS-CoV and/or HKU1 cultures.

The table came from immunoSEQ multiplex PCR; TCRdb's copy has only in-frame clones and leaves some out. The table shows thousands of clones, with 84% occurring only once. V was shortened by 5 bases and J by 5 bases, with 12 bases between the two germline ends. This CDR3 region has 13 residues. Germline V gene sequence: CDR1 MNHEY, CDR2 SVGAGI. The chain uses TRBV6-5 and TRBJ2-5; tentatively, D is TRBD2 (5 bases). The material sequenced was effector memory CD4+ T cells from blood, taken before the COVID-19 pandemic. The sequence came from a human donor who had COVID-19. CDR3 DNA: TGTGCCAGCAGTCCGGGGTTCAGGGAGACCCAGTACTTC. Protein sequence: CASSPGFRETQYF.